These 14 T cell receptor beta chains share one sample of origin, sequenced in a study of early T cells in non-severe SARS-CoV-2 infection. TCRdb processed the 5' RACE reads anew with MiXCR; each CDR3 protein has one entry. The table has some 40,000 distinct CDR3 sequences, less than 7% seen once; the top ten hold 4% to 4.5%. The starting material was whole blood, obtained at baseline. The receptors here all came from an adult who was a healthcare worker with PCR-confirmed SARS-CoV-2 infection or an uninfected control (not recorded which).

The chain links TRBV19 to TRBJ2-2; TRBD2 matches 9 bases. The germline gives CDR1 LNHDA, CDR2 SQIVND (reference sequence). The ends lost 3 bases at V and 5 bases at J; junction bases unmatched: 7. The CDR3 consists of 16 residues. The CDR3 bases are TGTGCCAGTAGTATTCCCGCGGGAGGGCGAACCGGGGAGCTGTTTTTT. It translates to CASSIPAGGRTGELFF.

There are many counts of this clonotype. The chain couples TRBV12-3 or TRBV12-4 to TRBJ2-5, with D hard to call. CDR3 length: 13 residues. With 2 bases removed from V and 4 bases from J, the gap between germline ends came to 8 bases. This CDR3 is CASSLSPTETQYF. CDR3 DNA: TGTGCCAGCAGTTTATCCCCTACAGAGACCCAGTACTTC.

This clonotype has at least ten counts. This chain connects TRBV29-1 to TRBJ1-4; D not certain. V was cut by 4 bases and J by 5 bases, with 17 bases left in between. Germline V gene lookup returns CDR1 SQVTM and CDR2 ANQGSEA. This CDR3 has 15 residues. CDR3 loop: CSVAGSLYGNEKLFF. CDR3 nucleotides: TGCAGCGTTGCAGGTTCGCTCTACGGGAATGAAAAACTGTTTTTT.

Regarding this clonotype: A much larger clone lies one base from this, so it may be a read error. Because the CDR3 is missing its conserved closing phenylalanine or tryptophan, this is likely a read error. The chain couples TRBV7-9 to TRBJ2-1; 11 bases map to TRBD2. The V gene end was trimmed by 5 bases and the J gene end by 10 bases; junction bases not matched to a gene: 13. Germline V gene sequence: CDR1 SEHNR, CDR2 FQNEAQ (reference sequence). The CDR3 consists of 16 residues. The CDR3 DNA is TGTGCCAGCAGCGCCAAATTAGCGGGAGGGCCGGACGAGCAGTTCTTA. It encodes CASSAKLAGGPDEQFL.

The V call is TRBV11-3, the J call TRBJ2-2; D is possibly TRBD1 (6 bases). Germline lookup yields CDR1 SGHNT and CDR2 YENEEA. V was clipped by 5 bases and J by 1 base, with 11 bases between them. This CDR3 is 15 amino acids long. The CDR3 loop reads CASSRSGQNTGELFF. The CDR3 DNA reads as TGTGCCAGCAGCCGCTCGGGACAGAACACCGGGGAGCTGTTTTTT.

There are many counts of this clonotype. The chain has TRBV20-1 and TRBJ2-5; TRBD2 aligns across 11 bases. Germline V gene sequence: CDR1 DFQATT, CDR2 SNEGSKA (reference sequence). Unmatched junction bases numbered 8, after V lost 3 bases and J lost 5 bases. The CDR3 is 15 amino acids. Here the CDR3 DNA reads TGCAGTGCTAGGACTAGCGGGACCCGTCGGGAGACCCAGTACTTC. It is translated as CSARTSGTRRETQYF.

This clonotype was seen repeatedly, ten times or more. V is TRBV6-1 and J is TRBJ2-1, with a tentative D call TRBD2 (5 bases). The germline V gene has CDR1 MNHNS and CDR2 SASEGT. The CDR3 consists of 12 residues. The V end was cut by 8 bases, the J end by 8 bases, with 13 bases between. The CDR3 sequence is CASEGEDDEQFF. CDR3 coding DNA: TGTGCCAGCGAGGGAGAGGACGATGAGCAGTTCTTC.

This clonotype has a count of ten or more. This chain connects TRBV12-3 or TRBV12-4 to TRBJ1-3, with D unclear. The CDR3 is 14 amino acids. The germline V and J ends were trimmed by 3 bases and 1 base, with 7 bases remaining between them. This CDR3 reads CASSFSLSGNTIYF. The CDR3 coding sequence is TGTGCCAGCAGTTTTTCTCTATCTGGAAACACCATATATTTT.

This clonotype was counted only a few times. The chain employs TRBV5-5 and TRBJ2-1, with TRBD1 matching 7 bases. Looked up from germline, CDR1 is SGHKS and CDR2 is YYEKEE (reference sequence). With V trimmed by 3 bases and J by 7 bases, 7 bases remained unmatched. The CDR3 sequence is 14 residues long. The CDR3 loop reads CASSYPTGLNEQFF. DNA of the CDR3: TGTGCCAGCAGCTACCCGACAGGGCTAAATGAGCAGTTCTTC. Complete variable domain (other parts from reference TRBV5-5 and TRBJ2-1): DAGVTQSPTHLIKTRGQQVTLRCSPISGHKSVSWYQQVLGQGPQFIFQYYEKEERGRGNFPDRFSARQFPNYSSELNVNALLLGDSALYLCASSYPTGLNEQFFGPGTRLTVL.

This clonotype was seen repeatedly, ten times or more. This chain joins TRBV15 and TRBJ1-2; a weak D match, TRBD1 (6 bases). The CDR3 has 15 amino acids. Trimming took 0 bases from V and 5 from J, leaving 13 bases between them. The germline V gene encodes CDR1 LNHNV and CDR2 YYDKDF (reference sequence). The chain's CDR3 is CATSRDLGARYGYTF. The CDR3, as DNA: TGTGCCACCAGCAGAGATCTGGGGGCGAGGTATGGCTACACCTTC.

At least ten counts were recorded for this clonotype. V is TRBV10-3 and J is TRBJ2-1, with 8 positions matching TRBD2. The CDR3 covers 17 residues. Germline loops: CDR1 ENHRY, CDR2 SYGVKD. J gave up 6 bases and V 0 bases, and 10 bases lay outside the gene matches. The CDR3 DNA follows: TGTGCCATCAGTGAGTCCCCTCCGGGACTAGGATTCAATGAGCAGTTCTTC. Translating gives CAISESPPGLGFNEQFF.

Ten or more counts support this clonotype. V is TRBV6-6 and J is TRBJ2-7; weak D call: TRBD1 (6 bases). The germline V and J ends were trimmed by 4 bases and 1 base, with 11 bases remaining between them. Germline values: CDR1 MNHNY, CDR2 SVGAGI (reference sequence). CDR3 length: 14 amino acids. Here the CDR3 reads CASSLGQLSYEQYF. The CDR3 coding sequence is TGTGCCAGCAGTTTGGGACAACTGTCCTACGAGCAGTACTTC.

This clonotype was seen repeatedly, ten times or more. The gene calls are TRBV5-6 and TRBJ2-1; D possibly corresponds to TRBD1 (5 bases). CDR3 length: 13 residues. Germline lookup yields CDR1 SGHDT and CDR2 YYEEEE. Trimming cost V 0 bases and J 8 bases, with 9 bases left between them. CDR3 coding DNA: TGTGCCAGCAGCTTGGTAGGGGCAGATGAGCAGTTCTTC. This translates into CASSLVGADEQFF.

The table lists this clonotype with many counts. The chain links TRBV20-1 to TRBJ2-1; D is unresolved. The germline V and J ends were trimmed by 4 bases and 8 bases, with 15 bases remaining between them. The CDR3 contains 13 residues. Germline assignment: CDR1 DFQATT and CDR2 SNEGSKA (reference sequence). CDR3 loop: CSATAPGSYEQFF. The CDR3 nucleotides read TGCAGTGCTACGGCCCCAGGTTCTTATGAGCAGTTCTTC.